One sample yielded the 12 T cell receptor beta chains listed below, sequenced in a study of PD-L1 blockade in urothelial cancer. Time point here: peripheral blood 6 weeks after treatment start. The data were produced by immunoSEQ multiplex PCR, yet TCRdb's version contains in-frame clones alone and is incomplete. The sample has 48,000 or so clones; 70% to 90% are singletons. The material was PBMCs, obtained around atezolizumab (anti-PD-L1) treatment. The receptors here all came from a man aged 55 to 70 with urothelial cancer.

This chain uses TRBV30 with TRBJ2-1, with 7 bases identical to TRBD2. Losses at the gene ends were 3 bases for V and 9 bases for J; bases not matched to a gene: 5. Germline-derived CDR1 and CDR2 are GTSNPN and SVGIG (reference sequence). The CDR3 is 12 amino acids. The CDR3 DNA sequence: TGTGCCTGGAGCCCGGGAGGAATTGAGCAGTTCTTC. It is translated as CAWSPGGIEQFF. Full variable domain (outside the CDR3, taken from reference TRBV30 and TRBJ2-1): SQTIHQWPATLVQPVGSPLSLECTVEGTSNPNLYWYRQAAGRGLQLLFYSVGIGQISSEVPQNLSASRPQDRQFILSSKKLLLSDSGFYLCAWSPGGIEQFFGPGTRLTVL.

This chain links TRBV28 with TRBJ1-1; tentatively, D is TRBD1 (5 bases). The CDR3 sequence is 14 residues long. CDR1 and CDR2 from the germline V gene are MDHEN and SYDVKM. Trimming took off 5 bases at V and 0 bases at J, with 10 bases between the two ends. CDR3 nucleotides: TGTGCCAGCAGTCCGGGACTCCTGAACACTGAAGCTTTCTTT. Amino acid sequence: CASSPGLLNTEAFF.

The CDR3 DNA reads as TGTGCCAACGTGCCGGGCCGGGGGAACTACGAGCAGTACTTC. This translates into CANVPGRGNYEQYF. The V and J genes are TRBV2 and TRBJ2-7; perhaps TRBD2 as D (6 bases). V was clipped by 10 bases and J by 3 bases, with 19 bases between them. The germline V gene has CDR1 SNHLY and CDR2 FYNNEI. The CDR3 consists of 14 residues.

The chain combines TRBV2 with TRBJ2-2; tentatively, D is TRBD1 (6 bases). The CDR3 runs to 14 residues. Looked up from germline, CDR1 is SNHLY and CDR2 is FYNNEI. V was trimmed by 6 bases and J by 4 bases, leaving 12 bases between them. CDR3 nucleotides: TGTGCCAGCAGCTATAACAGGGCCACCGGGGAGCTGTTTTTT. This gives the protein CASSYNRATGELFF.

The rearrangement uses TRBV9 and TRBJ2-2; possible D gene TRBD1, 6 bases. Trimming pared 2 bases from V and 1 base from J, leaving 6 bases between. Germline lookup yields CDR1 SGDLS and CDR2 YYNGEE. The CDR3 runs 14 residues. This chain's CDR3 is CASSVGQNTGELFF. CDR3 nucleotide sequence: TGTGCCAGCAGCGTGGGACAGAACACCGGGGAGCTGTTTTTT.

The chain joins TRBV7-3 to TRBJ2-5; the D gene is possibly TRBD2 (6 bases). The V gene lost 1 base and the J gene lost 1 base, with 10 bases spanning the gap. In germline, CDR1 is SGHTA, CDR2 FQGTGA. The CDR3 runs to 15 residues. The CDR3 is CASSLRAGFQETQYF. DNA for the CDR3: TGTGCCAGCAGCTTAAGGGCGGGATTCCAAGAGACCCAGTACTTC.

The J gene is TRBJ2-5, the V gene TRBV7-2; 12 bases are a match to TRBD2. Per the germline V gene, CDR1 is SGHTA and CDR2 is FQGNSA. J gave up 3 bases and V 7 bases, and 18 bases lay outside the gene matches. This CDR3 spans 19 amino acids. The DNA for the CDR3 is TGTGCCAGCACTCTTAGACCTAGCGGGGGGGCCGGGGTGAAAGAGACCCAGTACTTC. This sequence encodes CASTLRPSGGAGVKETQYF.

The gene calls are TRBV9 and TRBJ2-2; D is uncertain. Germline CDR1 reads SGDLS; CDR2 reads YYNGEE. V was clipped by 0 bases and J by 1 base, with 10 bases between them. The CDR3 runs 16 residues. CDR3 DNA sequence: TGTGCCAGCAGCGTAGCTCAGACTGGGAACACCGGGGAGCTGTTTTTT. This codes for CASSVAQTGNTGELFF.

A note on this clone: At one end, the junction sequence differs from germline, possibly due to a read error. J is TRBJ2-2 and V is TRBV7-7, with 10 bases matching TRBD1. Germline V gives CDR1 SSHAT, CDR2 FNYEAQ (reference sequence). CDR3 length: 16 residues. CDR3 in DNA: TGTGCTAGCAGCTCCAGACAGGGGGCGGACACCGGGGAGCTGTTTTTT. This sequence encodes CASSSRQGADTGELFF.

The chain uses TRBV6-5 and TRBJ1-2; 7 positions agree with TRBD1. Trimming removed 2 bases from V and 6 bases from J; junction bases left unmatched: 9. The CDR3 is made up of 15 amino acids. The germline gives CDR1 MNHEY, CDR2 SVGAGI. This chain's CDR3 is CASSYTVGQRHGYTF. The CDR3 DNA sequence: TGTGCCAGCAGTTACACTGTGGGACAGAGGCATGGCTACACCTTC.

The chain employs TRBV11-3 and TRBJ1-2; 7 bases match TRBD1. V lost 6 bases to trimming and J lost 4 bases; unmatched junction nucleotides: 8. Germline V gene data show CDR1 as SGHNT and CDR2 as YENEEA. The CDR3 consists of 14 residues. CDR3 sequence reads: CASRPGGTSYGYTF. The DNA for the CDR3 is TGTGCCAGCAGACCAGGGGGAACTAGCTATGGCTACACCTTC. Using reference TRBV11-3 and TRBJ1-2 for the parts outside the CDR3, the full variable domain is EAGVVQSPRYKIIEKKQPVAFWCNPISGHNTLYWYLQNLGQGPELLIRYENEEAVDDSQLPKDRFSAERLKGVDSTLKIQPAELGDSAVYLCASRPGGTSYGYTFGSGTRLTVV.

This rearrangement joins TRBV2 to TRBJ2-7; D might be TRBD1 (6 bases). V was shortened by 5 bases and J by 0 bases, with 11 bases between the two germline ends. The length of the CDR3 is 14 residues. The germline V gene encodes CDR1 SNHLY and CDR2 FYNNEI. The CDR3 loop is CASSRDTNSYEQYF. The CDR3 DNA follows: TGTGCCAGCAGTCGGGACACCAACTCCTACGAGCAGTACTTC.